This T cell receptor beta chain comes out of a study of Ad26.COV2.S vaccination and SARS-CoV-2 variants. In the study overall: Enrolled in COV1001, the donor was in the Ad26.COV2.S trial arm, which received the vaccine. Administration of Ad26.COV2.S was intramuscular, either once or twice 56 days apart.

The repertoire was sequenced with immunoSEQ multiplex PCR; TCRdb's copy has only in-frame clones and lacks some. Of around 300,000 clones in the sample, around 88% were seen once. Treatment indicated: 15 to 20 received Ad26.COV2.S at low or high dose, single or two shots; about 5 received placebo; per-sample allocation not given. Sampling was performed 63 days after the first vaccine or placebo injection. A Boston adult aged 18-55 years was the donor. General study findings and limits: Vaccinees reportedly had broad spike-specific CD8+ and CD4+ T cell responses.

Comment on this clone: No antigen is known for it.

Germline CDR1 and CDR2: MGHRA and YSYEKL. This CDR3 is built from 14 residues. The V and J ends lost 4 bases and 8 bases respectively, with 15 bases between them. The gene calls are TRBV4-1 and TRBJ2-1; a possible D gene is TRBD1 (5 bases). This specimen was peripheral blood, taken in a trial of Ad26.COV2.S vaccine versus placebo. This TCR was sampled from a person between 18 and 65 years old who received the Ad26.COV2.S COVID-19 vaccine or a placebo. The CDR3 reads CASSLTTVGDEQFF. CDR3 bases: TGCGCCAGCAGCCTCACGACAGTAGGGGATGAGCAGTTCTTC.